This T cell receptor (beta chain) derives from a study of blood T cell repertoires in COVID-19. The authors' processing: Amplification of reference gene primers provided the estimated nucleated cell counts. Method: immunoSEQ multiplex PCR; TCRdb's copy keeps in-frame clones and lacks some. The V and J calls and clone size were taken over from that table, and D and trimming were inferred from the DNA. This sample has fewer than 500,000 clones, with approximately 86% found just once. This CDR3 spans 17 amino acids. Germline loops: CDR1 MGHDK, CDR2 SYGVNS. V was clipped by 3 bases and J by 1 base, with 17 bases between them. Participants spanned ages about 18 to 95 years and resided in 20 to 25 US areas. Participants were placed into cohorts based on the clinical history they reported.

V usage is TRBV25-1 and J usage is TRBJ2-3; D may be TRBD1 (6 bases). The receptor was derived from a woman under 30 who had recovered from COVID-19. Specimen: PBMCs or T cells enriched from blood (not recorded which). The CDR3 region is CASSEPSGERRTDTQYF. CDR3 coding DNA: TGTGCCAGCAGTGAGCCTTCAGGGGAAAGACGCACAGATACGCAGTATTTT.